This T cell receptor beta chain was observed in a study of blood T cell repertoires in COVID-19. Study-level information: T cells, B-cell-depleted T cells, or PBMCs supplied cDNA or gDNA.

Authors' analysis steps: The authors estimated nucleated cell counts from reference gene primer amplification. Sequenced by immunoSEQ multiplex PCR; TCRdb stores in-frame clones only, minus some. V, J and clone size are those of that table, while D and trimming were read from the DNA. The data show some 190,000 clones, roughly three quarters seen once. The sample was peripheral blood. The TCR originated in a woman aged 50 to 60 with active or convalescent COVID-19.

The chain's CDR3 is CAWSVLWRENTEAFF. The CDR3 DNA follows: TGTGCCTGGAGTGTACTTTGGAGGGAGAACACTGAAGCTTTCTTT. This chain joins TRBV30 and TRBJ1-1; D remains ambiguous. Trimming cost V 0 bases and J 1 base, with 12 bases left between them. CDR3 size: 15 residues. Germline assignment: CDR1 GTSNPN and CDR2 SVGIG (reference sequence).